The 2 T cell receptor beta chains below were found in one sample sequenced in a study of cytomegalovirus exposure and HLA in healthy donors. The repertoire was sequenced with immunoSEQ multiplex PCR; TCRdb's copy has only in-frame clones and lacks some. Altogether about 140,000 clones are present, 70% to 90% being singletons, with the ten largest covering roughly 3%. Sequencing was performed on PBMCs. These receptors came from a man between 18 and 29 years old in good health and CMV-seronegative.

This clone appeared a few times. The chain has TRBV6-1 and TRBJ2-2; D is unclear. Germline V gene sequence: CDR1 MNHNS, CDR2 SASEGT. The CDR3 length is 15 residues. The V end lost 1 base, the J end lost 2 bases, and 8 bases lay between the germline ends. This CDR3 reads CASSEEFLNTGELFF. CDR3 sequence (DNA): TGTGCCAGCAGTGAAGAATTCCTAAACACCGGGGAGCTGTTTTTT.

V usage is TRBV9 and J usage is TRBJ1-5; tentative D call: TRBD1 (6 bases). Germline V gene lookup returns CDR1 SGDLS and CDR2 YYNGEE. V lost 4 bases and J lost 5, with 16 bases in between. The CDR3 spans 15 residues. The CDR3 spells CASSPHTGTHQPQHF. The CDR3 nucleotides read TGTGCCAGCAGCCCCCACACAGGGACCCATCAGCCCCAGCATTTT.